These 14 T cell receptor beta chains were all obtained from the same sample, sequenced in a study of control samples from healthy donors and cancer patients. Clones were sequenced by immunoSEQ multiplex PCR, and TCRdb holds only the in-frame ones, with some missing. The repertoire consists of 55,000 to 65,000 clones, with more than 75% occurring once and the leading ten covering more than 9.5%. The specimen sequenced was PBMCs. The receptors originated from a woman aged 55-70 years with lung cancer.

The chain has TRBV10-3 and TRBJ2-1, with D possibly being TRBD1 or TRBD2 (5 bases each). Trimming took off 6 bases at V and 6 bases at J, with 12 bases between the two ends. The CDR3 has 13 amino acids. Germline lookup yields CDR1 ENHRY and CDR2 SYGVKD. CDR3 nucleotides: TGTGCCATCAGGGGGGACGTAGCCAATGAGCAGTTCTTC. This codes for CAIRGDVANEQFF.

CDR3 residues: CAWSQQGRALFF. CDR3 DNA: TGTGCCTGGAGTCAACAGGGCCGAGCCCTGTTCTTC. The rearrangement links TRBV30 to TRBJ2-1; D is perhaps TRBD1 (6 bases). The CDR3 totals 12 residues. CDR1 is GTSNPN, CDR2 SVGIG, per germline (reference sequence). The V end was cut by 2 bases, the J end by 15 bases, with 17 bases between. Full variable domain (outside the CDR3, taken from reference TRBV30 and TRBJ2-1): SQTIHQWPATLVQPVGSPLSLECTVEGTSNPNLYWYRQAAGRGLQLLFYSVGIGQISSEVPQNLSASRPQDRQFILSSKKLLLSDSGFYLCAWSQQGRALFFGPGTRLTVL.

This clone was counted a single time. The chain combines TRBV28 with TRBJ2-3; 8 positions agree with TRBD2. This CDR3 comprises 16 residues. V shed 2 bases, J shed 3 bases, and the junction held 7 bases outside the gene matches. CDR1 is MDHEN and CDR2 is SYDVKM in the germline V gene. The CDR3 loop is CASSLDLAGGTDTQYF. The CDR3 nucleotides are TGTGCCAGCAGTTTAGACCTAGCGGGTGGGACAGATACGCAGTATTTT. The entire variable domain, with the rest obtained from reference TRBV28 and TRBJ2-3, is as follows: DVKVTQSSRYLVKRTGEKVFLECVQDMDHENMFWYRQDPGLGLRLIYFSYDVKMKEKGDIPEGYSVSREKKERFSLILESASTNQTSMYLCASSLDLAGGTDTQYFGPGTRLTVL.

V usage is TRBV5-1 and J usage is TRBJ1-5; possibly TRBD1 for D (5 bases). V gave up 4 bases and J gave up 2 bases, with 10 bases separating them. Germline V gives CDR1 SGHRS, CDR2 YFSETQ. There are 14 residues in the CDR3. CDR3 sequence: CASSPSGGNQPQHF. DNA for the CDR3: TGCGCCAGCAGCCCCTCGGGGGGCAATCAGCCCCAGCATTTT.

CDR3 coding DNA: TGTGCCAGCAGTCCTACTACCCAGGGGCACTATGGCTACACCTTC. It yields the protein CASSPTTQGHYGYTF. The rearrangement joins TRBV6-6 to TRBJ1-2, with D tentatively TRBD1 (6 bases). With 5 bases removed from V and 3 bases from J, the gap between germline ends came to 16 bases. Looked up from germline, CDR1 is MNHNY and CDR2 is SVGAGI (reference sequence). The CDR3 consists of 15 residues.

The rearrangement uses TRBV3-1 (or the pseudogene TRBV3-2) and TRBJ1-2, with TRBD1 identical over 9 bases. The CDR3 length is 15 residues. J was trimmed by 7 bases and V by 5 bases; bases with no gene match: 11. CDR1 is LGHDT and CDR2 is YNNKEL in the germline V gene (reference sequence). Written as DNA, the CDR3 is TGTGCCAGCAGCGAAAGGACAGGGGAATGGCGTGGCTACACCTTC. Translated, it gives CASSERTGEWRGYTF.

The chain is built from TRBV5-6 and TRBJ1-2; D is unresolved. The CDR3 spans 13 residues. Germline V gene sequence: CDR1 SGHDT, CDR2 YYEEEE. Trimming shortened V by 1 base and J by 8 bases, and 12 bases separated the two germline ends. CDR3 protein: CASSLFLTPGYTF. CDR3 bases: TGTGCCAGCAGCTTGTTCCTTACCCCGGGCTACACCTTC.

The gene calls are TRBV14 and TRBJ2-1; 9 bases agree with TRBD2. The CDR3 sequence is 19 residues long. V lost 4 bases to trimming and J lost 1 base; unmatched junction nucleotides: 14. Germline loops: CDR1 SGHDN, CDR2 FVKESK. The CDR3 nucleotides read TGTGCCAGCAGCCCTCTAATGGGGGCGGGGGGGAAATCCTACAATGAGCAGTTCTTC. Residues: CASSPLMGAGGKSYNEQFF.

The rearrangement uses TRBV6-6 and TRBJ1-6, with D perhaps matching TRBD1 (5 bases). This CDR3 has 14 amino acids. Germline lookup yields CDR1 MNHNY and CDR2 SVGAGI (reference sequence). The V end lost 6 bases, the J end lost 10 bases, and 16 bases lay between the germline ends. The CDR3 protein is CASRPQGFRSPLHF. The CDR3 DNA reads TGTGCCAGCAGACCCCAGGGTTTCCGCTCACCCCTCCACTTT.

V gene TRBV7-8 combines with J gene TRBJ1-2; 7 nucleotides agree with TRBD1. The CDR3 is 17 amino acids. Germline V gives CDR1 SGHVS, CDR2 FQNEAQ. The ends lost 6 bases at V and 3 bases at J; junction bases unmatched: 16. The CDR3 protein is CASSSGPGGDSYYGYTF. The CDR3 coding sequence is TGTGCCAGCAGTTCCGGGCCAGGGGGGGACTCCTACTATGGCTACACCTTC.

This clone was recorded once. V gene TRBV3-1 (or the pseudogene TRBV3-2) combines with J gene TRBJ2-7; possible D gene TRBD1, 5 bases. The V end was cut by 7 bases, the J end by 0 bases, with 16 bases between. Germline V lookup: CDR1 LGHDT, CDR2 YNNKEL (reference sequence). CDR3 length: 15 residues. The CDR3 sequence: CASTRHLGDSYEQYF. CDR3 in DNA: TGTGCCAGCACCCGCCACCTAGGGGACTCCTACGAGCAGTACTTC.

This rearrangement joins TRBV4-1 to TRBJ2-1; D is undetermined. CDR3 length: 15 residues. Germline V gene lookup returns CDR1 MGHRA and CDR2 YSYEKL. The germline V and J ends were trimmed by 3 bases and 0 bases, with 9 bases remaining between them. CDR3 amino acids: CASSQSWSSYNEQFF. In DNA form, the CDR3 reads TGCGCCAGCAGCCAGTCTTGGAGCTCCTACAATGAGCAGTTCTTC.

V and J are TRBV12-5 and TRBJ2-3, with 7 positions matching TRBD2. CDR3 length equals 17 residues. Germline CDR1 and CDR2: LGHNT and FRNRAP. J gave up 2 bases and V 6 bases, and 14 bases lay outside the gene matches. CDR3 amino acids: CASGLGGIRLFTDTQYF. In nucleotides, the CDR3 is TGTGCTAGTGGCCTCGGGGGGATTAGACTTTTCACAGATACGCAGTATTTT.

This CDR3 reads CASSQEAEQFF. In DNA form, the CDR3 reads TGTGCCAGCAGCCAAGAAGCGGAGCAGTTCTTC. This chain connects TRBV3-1 (or the pseudogene TRBV3-2) to TRBJ2-1; D not resolved. This CDR3 has 11 amino acids. The germline V gene encodes CDR1 LGHDT and CDR2 YNNKEL (reference sequence). V was clipped by 0 bases and J by 10 bases, with 4 bases between them.